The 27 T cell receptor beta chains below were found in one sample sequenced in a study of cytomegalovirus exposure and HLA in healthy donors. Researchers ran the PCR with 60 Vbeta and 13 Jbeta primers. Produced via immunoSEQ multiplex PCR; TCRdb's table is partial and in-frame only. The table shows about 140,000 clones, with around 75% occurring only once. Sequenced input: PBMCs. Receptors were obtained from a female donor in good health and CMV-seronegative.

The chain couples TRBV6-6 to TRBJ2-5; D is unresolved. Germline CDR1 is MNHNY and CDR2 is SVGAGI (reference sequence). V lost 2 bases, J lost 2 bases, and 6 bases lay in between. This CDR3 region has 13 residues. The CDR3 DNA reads TGTGCCAGCAGTTACCGGTCTCAAGAGACCCAGTACTTC. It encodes CASSYRSQETQYF.

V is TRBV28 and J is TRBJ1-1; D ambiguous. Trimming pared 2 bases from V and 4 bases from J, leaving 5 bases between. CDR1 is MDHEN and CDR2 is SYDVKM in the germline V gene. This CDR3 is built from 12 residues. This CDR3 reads CASSLTGTEAFF. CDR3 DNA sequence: TGTGCCAGCAGTTTAACGGGCACTGAAGCTTTCTTT.

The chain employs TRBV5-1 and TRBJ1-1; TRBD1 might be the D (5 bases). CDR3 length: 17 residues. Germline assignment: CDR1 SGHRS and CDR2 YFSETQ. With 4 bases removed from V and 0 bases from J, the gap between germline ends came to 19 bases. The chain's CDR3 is CASSTTQQVRMNTEAFF. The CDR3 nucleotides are TGCGCCAGCAGCACCACGCAACAGGTTCGGATGAACACTGAAGCTTTCTTT.

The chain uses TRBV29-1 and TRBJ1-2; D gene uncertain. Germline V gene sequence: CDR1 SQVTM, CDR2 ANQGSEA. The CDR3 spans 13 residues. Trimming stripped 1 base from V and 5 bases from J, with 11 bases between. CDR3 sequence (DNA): TGCAGCGTTGAAGCGGGATCGTGGTATGGCTACACCTTC. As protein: CSVEAGSWYGYTF.

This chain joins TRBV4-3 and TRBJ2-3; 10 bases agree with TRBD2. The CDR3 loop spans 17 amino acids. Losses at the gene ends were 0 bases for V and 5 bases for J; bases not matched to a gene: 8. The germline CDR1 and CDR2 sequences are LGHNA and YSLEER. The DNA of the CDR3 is TGCGCCAGCAGCCAAGAAGCTAGCGGGGGACTTAGAGATACGCAGTATTTT. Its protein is CASSQEASGGLRDTQYF.

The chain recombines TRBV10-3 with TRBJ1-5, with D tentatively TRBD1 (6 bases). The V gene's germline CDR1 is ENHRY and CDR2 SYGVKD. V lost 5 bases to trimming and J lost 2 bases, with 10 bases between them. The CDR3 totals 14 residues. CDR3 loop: CAISTGQGNQPQHF. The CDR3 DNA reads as TGTGCCATCAGTACAGGGCAGGGCAATCAGCCCCAGCATTTT.

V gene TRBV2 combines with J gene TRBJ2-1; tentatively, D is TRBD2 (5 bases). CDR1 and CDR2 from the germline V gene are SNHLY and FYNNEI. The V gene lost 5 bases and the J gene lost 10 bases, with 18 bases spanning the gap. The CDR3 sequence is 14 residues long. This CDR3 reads CASSYWGDSGEQFF. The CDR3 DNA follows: TGTGCCAGCAGTTATTGGGGAGACTCGGGCGAGCAGTTCTTC. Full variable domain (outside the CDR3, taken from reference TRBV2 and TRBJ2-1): EPEVTQTPSHQVTQMGQEVILRCVPISNHLYFYWYRQILGQKVEFLVSFYNNEISEKSEIFDDQFSVERPDGSNFTLKIRSTKLEDSAMYFCASSYWGDSGEQFFGPGTRLTVL.

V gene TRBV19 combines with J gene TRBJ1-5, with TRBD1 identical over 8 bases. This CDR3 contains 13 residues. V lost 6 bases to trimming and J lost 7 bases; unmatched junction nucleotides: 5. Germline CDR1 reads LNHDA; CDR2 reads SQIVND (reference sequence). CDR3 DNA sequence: TGTGCCAGTAGCGGACAGGGCCACCAGCCCCAGCATTTT. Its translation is CASSGQGHQPQHF.

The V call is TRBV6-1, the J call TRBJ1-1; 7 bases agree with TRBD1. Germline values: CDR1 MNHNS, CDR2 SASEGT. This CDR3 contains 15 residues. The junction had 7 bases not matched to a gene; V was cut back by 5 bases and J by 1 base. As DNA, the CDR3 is TGTGCCAGCAGTTTTTGGCGACAGGGGAACACTGAAGCTTTCTTT. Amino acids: CASSFWRQGNTEAFF.

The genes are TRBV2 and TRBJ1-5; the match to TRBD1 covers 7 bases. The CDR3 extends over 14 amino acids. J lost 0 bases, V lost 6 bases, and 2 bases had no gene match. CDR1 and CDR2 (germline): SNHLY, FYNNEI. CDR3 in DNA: TGTGCCAGCAGGAGGACAGGTAGCAATCAGCCCCAGCATTTT. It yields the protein CASRRTGSNQPQHF.

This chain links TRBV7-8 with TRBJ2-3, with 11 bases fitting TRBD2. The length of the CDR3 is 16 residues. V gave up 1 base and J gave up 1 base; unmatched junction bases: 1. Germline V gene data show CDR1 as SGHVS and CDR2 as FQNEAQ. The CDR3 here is CASSLELAGGTDTQYF. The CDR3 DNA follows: TGTGCCAGCAGCTTAGAACTAGCGGGAGGCACAGATACGCAGTATTTT.

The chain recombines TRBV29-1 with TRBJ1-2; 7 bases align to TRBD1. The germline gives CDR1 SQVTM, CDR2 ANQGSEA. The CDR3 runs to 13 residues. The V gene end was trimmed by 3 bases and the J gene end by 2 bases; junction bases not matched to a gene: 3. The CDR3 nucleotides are TGCAGCGTTGAGACAGGGAGAAACTATGGCTACACCTTC. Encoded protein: CSVETGRNYGYTF. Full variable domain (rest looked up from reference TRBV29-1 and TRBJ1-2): SAVISQKPSRDICQRGTSLTIQCQVDSQVTMMFWYRQQPGQSLTLIATANQGSEATYESGFVIDKFPISRPNLTFSTLTVSNMSPEDSSIYLCSVETGRNYGYTFGSGTRLTVV.

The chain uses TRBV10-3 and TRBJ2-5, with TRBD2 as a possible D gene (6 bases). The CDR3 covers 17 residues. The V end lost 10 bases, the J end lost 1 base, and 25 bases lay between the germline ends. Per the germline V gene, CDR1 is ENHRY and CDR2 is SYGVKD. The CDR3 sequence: CATTRGNPTGRQETQYF. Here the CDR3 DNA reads TGTGCCACCACGCGGGGTAATCCAACAGGCCGCCAAGAGACCCAGTACTTC.

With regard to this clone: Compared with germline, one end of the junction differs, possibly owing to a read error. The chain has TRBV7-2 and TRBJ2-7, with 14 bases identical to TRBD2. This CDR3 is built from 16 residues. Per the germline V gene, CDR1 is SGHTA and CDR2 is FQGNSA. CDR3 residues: CASSSNARTSGGLAHF. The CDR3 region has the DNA TGTGCCAGCAGCTCGAACGCCAGGACTAGCGGGGGGCTTGCGCACTTC. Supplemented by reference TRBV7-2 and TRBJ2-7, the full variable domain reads GAGVSQSPSNKVTEKGKDVELRCDPISGHTALYWYRQSLGQGLEFLIYFQGNSAPDKSGLPSDRFSAERTGGSVSTLTIQRTQQEDSAVYLCASSSNARTSGGLAHFGPGTRLTVT.

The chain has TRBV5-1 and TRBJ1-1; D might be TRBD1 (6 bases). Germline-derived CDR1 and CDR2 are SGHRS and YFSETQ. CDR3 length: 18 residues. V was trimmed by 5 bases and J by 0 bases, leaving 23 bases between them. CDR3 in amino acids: CASRYAGAGRKMNTEAFF. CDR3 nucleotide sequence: TGCGCCAGCAGATATGCGGGGGCAGGGAGGAAGATGAACACTGAAGCTTTCTTT.

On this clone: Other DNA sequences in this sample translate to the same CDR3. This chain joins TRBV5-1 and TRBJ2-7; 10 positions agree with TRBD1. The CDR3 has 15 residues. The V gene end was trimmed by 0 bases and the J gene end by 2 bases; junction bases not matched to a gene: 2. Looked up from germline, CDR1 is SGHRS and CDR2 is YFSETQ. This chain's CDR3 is CASSLAGTGAYEQYF. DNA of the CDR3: TGCGCCAGCAGCTTGGCCGGGACAGGGGCCTACGAGCAGTACTTC.

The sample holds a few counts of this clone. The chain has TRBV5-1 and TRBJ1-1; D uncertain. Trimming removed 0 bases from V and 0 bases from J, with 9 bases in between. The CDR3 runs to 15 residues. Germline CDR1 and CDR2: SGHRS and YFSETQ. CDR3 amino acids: CASSLETVMNTEAFF. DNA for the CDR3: TGCGCCAGCAGCTTGGAAACGGTTATGAACACTGAAGCTTTCTTT.

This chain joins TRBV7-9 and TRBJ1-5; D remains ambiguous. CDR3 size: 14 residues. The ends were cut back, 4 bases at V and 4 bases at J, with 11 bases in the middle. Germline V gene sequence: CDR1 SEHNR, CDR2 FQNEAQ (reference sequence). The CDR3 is CASSSNSGNQPQHF. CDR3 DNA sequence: TGTGCCAGCAGCTCAAACAGCGGAAATCAGCCCCAGCATTTT.

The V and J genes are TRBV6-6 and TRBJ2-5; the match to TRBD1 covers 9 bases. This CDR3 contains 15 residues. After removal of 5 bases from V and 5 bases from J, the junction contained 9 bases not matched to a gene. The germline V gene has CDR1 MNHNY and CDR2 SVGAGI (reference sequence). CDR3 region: CASSTRDRVYETQYF. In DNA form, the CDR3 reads TGTGCCAGCAGTACTCGGGACAGGGTCTACGAGACCCAGTACTTC.

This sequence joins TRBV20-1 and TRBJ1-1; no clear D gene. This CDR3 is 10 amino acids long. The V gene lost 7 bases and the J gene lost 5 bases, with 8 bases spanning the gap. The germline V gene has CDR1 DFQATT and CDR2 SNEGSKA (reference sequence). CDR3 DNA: TGCAGTGGGGCGCGAACTGAAGCTTTCTTT. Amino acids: CSGARTEAFF.

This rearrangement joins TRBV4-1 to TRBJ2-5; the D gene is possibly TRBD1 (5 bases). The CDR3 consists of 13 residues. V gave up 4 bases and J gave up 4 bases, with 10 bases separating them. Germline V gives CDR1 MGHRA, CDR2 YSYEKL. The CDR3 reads CASSLLQAETQYF. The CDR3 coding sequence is TGCGCCAGCAGCCTTCTACAGGCAGAGACCCAGTACTTC.

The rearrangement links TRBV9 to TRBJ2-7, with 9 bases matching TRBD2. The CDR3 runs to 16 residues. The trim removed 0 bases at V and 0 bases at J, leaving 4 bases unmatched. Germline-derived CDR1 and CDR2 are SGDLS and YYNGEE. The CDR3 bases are TGTGCCAGCAGCGTAGGACTAGCGGAGGCCTCCTACGAGCAGTACTTC. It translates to CASSVGLAEASYEQYF.

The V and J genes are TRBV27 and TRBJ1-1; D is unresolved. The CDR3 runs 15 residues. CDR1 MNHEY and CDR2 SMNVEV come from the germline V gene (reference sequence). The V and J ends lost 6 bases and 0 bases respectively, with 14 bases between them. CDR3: CASSLLSRLNTEAFF. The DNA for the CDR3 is TGTGCCAGCAGCCTTTTGTCCAGGTTGAACACTGAAGCTTTCTTT.

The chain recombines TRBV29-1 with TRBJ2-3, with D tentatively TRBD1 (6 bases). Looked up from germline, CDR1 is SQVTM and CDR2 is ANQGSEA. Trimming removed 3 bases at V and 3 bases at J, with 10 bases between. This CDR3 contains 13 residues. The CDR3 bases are TGCAGCGTTGAGCAGGGGTGGACAGATACGCAGTATTTT. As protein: CSVEQGWTDTQYF.

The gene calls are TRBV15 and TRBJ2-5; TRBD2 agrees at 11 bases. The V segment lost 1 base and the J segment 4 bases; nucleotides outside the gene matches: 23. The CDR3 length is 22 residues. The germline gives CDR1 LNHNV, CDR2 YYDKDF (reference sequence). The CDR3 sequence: CATSRADGGIWRASGRIETQYF. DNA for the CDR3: TGTGCCACCAGCAGAGCGGATGGGGGAATTTGGAGGGCTAGCGGGAGGATAGAGACCCAGTACTTC.

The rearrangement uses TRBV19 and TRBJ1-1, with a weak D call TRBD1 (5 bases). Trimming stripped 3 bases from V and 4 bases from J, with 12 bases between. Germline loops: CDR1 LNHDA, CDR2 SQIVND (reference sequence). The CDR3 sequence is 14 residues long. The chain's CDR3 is CASSIGGLGTEAFF. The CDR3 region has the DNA TGTGCCAGTAGTATCGGGGGTCTGGGCACTGAAGCTTTCTTT.

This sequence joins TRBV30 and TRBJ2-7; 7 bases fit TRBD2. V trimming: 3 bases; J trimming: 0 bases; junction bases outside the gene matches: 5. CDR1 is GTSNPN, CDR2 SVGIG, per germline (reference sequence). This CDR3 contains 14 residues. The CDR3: CAWSIASGSYEQYF. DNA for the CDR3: TGTGCCTGGAGCATTGCTAGCGGCTCCTACGAGCAGTACTTC.